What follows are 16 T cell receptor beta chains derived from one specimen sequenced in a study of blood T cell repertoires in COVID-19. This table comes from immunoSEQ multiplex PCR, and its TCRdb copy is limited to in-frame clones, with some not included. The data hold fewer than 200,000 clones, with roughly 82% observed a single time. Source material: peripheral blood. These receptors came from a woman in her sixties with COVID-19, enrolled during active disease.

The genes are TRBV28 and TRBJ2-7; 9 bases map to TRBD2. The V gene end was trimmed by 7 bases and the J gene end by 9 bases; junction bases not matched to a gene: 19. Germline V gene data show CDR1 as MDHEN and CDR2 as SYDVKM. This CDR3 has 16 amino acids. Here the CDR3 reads CASTPSSGRFGIGQYF. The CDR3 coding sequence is TGTGCCAGCACCCCGAGTAGCGGGAGATTTGGGATAGGGCAGTACTTC.

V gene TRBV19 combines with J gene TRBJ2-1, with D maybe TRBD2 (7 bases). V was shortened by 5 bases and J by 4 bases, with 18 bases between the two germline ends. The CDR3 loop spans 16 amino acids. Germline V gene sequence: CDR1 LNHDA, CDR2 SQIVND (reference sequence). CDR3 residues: CASSLGGGRDYNEQFF. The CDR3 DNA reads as TGTGCCAGTAGTCTAGGGGGGGGTAGGGATTACAATGAGCAGTTCTTC.

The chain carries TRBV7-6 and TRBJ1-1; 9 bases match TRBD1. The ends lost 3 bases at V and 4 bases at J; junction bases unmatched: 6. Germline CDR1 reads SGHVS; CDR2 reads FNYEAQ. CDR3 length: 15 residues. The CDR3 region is CASSFGTGTTTEAFF. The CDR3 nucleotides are TGTGCCAGCAGCTTTGGGACAGGGACTACCACTGAAGCTTTCTTT. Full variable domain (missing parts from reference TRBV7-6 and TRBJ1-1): GAGVSQSPRYKVTKRGQDVALRCDPISGHVSLYWYRQALGQGPEFLTYFNYEAQQDKSGLPNDRFSAERPEGSISTLTIQRTEQRDSAMYRCASSFGTGTTTEAFFGQGTRLTVV.

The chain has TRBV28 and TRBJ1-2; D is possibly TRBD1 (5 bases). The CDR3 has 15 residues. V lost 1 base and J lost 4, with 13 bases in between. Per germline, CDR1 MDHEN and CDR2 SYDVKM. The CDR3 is CASSLLVGGSYGYTF. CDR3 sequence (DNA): TGTGCCAGCAGTTTATTAGTCGGGGGGAGCTATGGCTACACCTTC.

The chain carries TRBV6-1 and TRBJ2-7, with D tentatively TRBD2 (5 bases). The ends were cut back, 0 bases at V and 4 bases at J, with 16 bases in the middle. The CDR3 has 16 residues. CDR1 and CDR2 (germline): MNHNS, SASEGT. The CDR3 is CASSEARAPRTYEQYV. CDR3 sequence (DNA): TGTGCCAGCAGTGAAGCGAGGGCGCCCAGAACGTACGAGCAGTACGTC.

The CDR3 nucleotides are TGTGCCAGCAGCTTGGACAGGGCTCCACAGTACTTC. Its translation: CASSLDRAPQYF. This chain joins TRBV5-4 and TRBJ2-7; D is possibly TRBD1 (6 bases). Germline CDR1 and CDR2: SGHNT and YYREEE (reference sequence). The CDR3 spans 12 residues. The V end was cut by 0 bases, the J end by 10 bases, with 11 bases between.

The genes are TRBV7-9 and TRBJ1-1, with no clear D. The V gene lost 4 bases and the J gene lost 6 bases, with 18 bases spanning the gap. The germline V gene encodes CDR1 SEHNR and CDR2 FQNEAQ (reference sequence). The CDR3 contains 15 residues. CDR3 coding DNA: TGTGCCAGCAGCTCTCTTATTCGGGCGGAGGCTGAAGCTTTCTTT. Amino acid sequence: CASSSLIRAEAEAFF.

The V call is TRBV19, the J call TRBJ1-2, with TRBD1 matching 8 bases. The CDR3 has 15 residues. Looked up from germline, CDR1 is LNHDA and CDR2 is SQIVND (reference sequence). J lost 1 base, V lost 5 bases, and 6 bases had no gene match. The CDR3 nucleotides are TGTGCCAGTAGTTCAGGACAGGGAGTTAACTATGGCTACACCTTC. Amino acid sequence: CASSSGQGVNYGYTF.

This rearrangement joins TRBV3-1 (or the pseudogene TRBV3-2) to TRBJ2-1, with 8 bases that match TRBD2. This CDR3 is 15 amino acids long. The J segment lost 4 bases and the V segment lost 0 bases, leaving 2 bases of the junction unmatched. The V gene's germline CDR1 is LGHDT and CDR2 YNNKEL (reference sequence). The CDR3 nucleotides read TGTGCCAGCAGCCAAGAGGTAGCGGGGTACAATGAGCAGTTCTTC. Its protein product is CASSQEVAGYNEQFF.

The CDR3 region is CASSIDARGVQETQYF. DNA of the CDR3: TGTGCCAGTAGTATAGATGCCAGGGGGGTACAAGAGACCCAGTACTTC. The chain couples TRBV19 to TRBJ2-5; TRBD1 is a possible D gene (7 bases). V lost 0 bases to trimming and J lost 2 bases, with 13 bases between them. The CDR3 is 16 amino acids. The germline V gene encodes CDR1 LNHDA and CDR2 SQIVND (reference sequence). The whole variable domain, filled in from reference TRBV19 and TRBJ2-5, reads DGGITQSPKYLFRKEGQNVTLSCEQNLNHDAMYWYRQDPGQGLRLIYYSQIVNDFQKGDIAEGYSVSREKKESFPLTVTSAQKNPTAFYLCASSIDARGVQETQYFGPGTRLLVL.

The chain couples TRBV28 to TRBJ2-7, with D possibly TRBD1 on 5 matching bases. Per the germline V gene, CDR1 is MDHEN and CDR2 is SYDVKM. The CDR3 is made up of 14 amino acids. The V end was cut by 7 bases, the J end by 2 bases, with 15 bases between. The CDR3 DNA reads TGTGCCAGCAAGGAGCAAGGGGTAACCTACGAGCAGTACTTC. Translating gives CASKEQGVTYEQYF.

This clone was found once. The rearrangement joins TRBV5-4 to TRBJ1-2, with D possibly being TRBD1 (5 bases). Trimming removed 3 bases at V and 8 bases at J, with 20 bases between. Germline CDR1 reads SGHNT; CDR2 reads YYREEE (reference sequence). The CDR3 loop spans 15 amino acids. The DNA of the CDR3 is TGTGCCAGCAGCTCGACCCTGACAGTCGACGGAGGCTACACCTTC. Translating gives CASSSTLTVDGGYTF.

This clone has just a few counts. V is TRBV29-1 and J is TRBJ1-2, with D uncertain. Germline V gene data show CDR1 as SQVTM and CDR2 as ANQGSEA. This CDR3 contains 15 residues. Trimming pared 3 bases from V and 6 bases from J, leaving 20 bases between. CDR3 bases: TGCAGCGTTGAGGTCGTCCGGGTGGATAAGAATGGCTACACCTTC. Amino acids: CSVEVVRVDKNGYTF.

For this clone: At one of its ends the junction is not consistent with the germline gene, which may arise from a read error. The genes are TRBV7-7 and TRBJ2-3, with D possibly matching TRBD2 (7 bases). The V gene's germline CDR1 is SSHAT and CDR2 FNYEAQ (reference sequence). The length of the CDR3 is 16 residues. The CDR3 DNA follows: TGTGCTAGCAGCTTAGGCCCCCCGGGGGGCTTAGATACGCAGTATTTT. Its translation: CASSLGPPGGLDTQYF.

The CDR3 nucleotides read TGTGCCAGCAGCTCAACAGGGGTGGGGACAGATACGCAGTATTTT. Translation: CASSSTGVGTDTQYF. The rearrangement joins TRBV7-2 to TRBJ2-3, with 7 positions matching TRBD1. V shed 4 bases and J 3 bases; nucleotides not matched to a gene: 7. The CDR3 is made up of 15 amino acids. Germline assignment: CDR1 SGHTA and CDR2 FQGNSA.

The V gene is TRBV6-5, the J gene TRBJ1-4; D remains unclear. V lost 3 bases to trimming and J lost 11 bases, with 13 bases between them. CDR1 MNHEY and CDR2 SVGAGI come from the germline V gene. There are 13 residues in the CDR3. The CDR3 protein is CASSYQELGKLFF. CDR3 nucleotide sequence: TGTGCCAGCAGTTATCAGGAACTGGGCAAACTGTTTTTT.